This TCR beta chain was documented in a study of early T cells in non-severe SARS-CoV-2 infection. On the study more broadly: The authors sequenced bulk RNA from unsorted whole blood, leaving chains unpaired.

In TCRdb, the 5' RACE reads were re-called with MiXCR into one record per CDR3 protein. Of 100,000 to 140,000 distinct CDR3 sequences detected, more than 9.5% appear once; the ten largest clones hold about 7.6%. There are many counts of this clonotype. This CDR3 is 12 amino acids long. Germline loops: CDR1 DFQATT, CDR2 SNEGSKA (reference sequence). Trimming pared 3 bases from V and 10 bases from J, leaving 15 bases between. This receptor was identified in an adult who was a healthcare worker with PCR-confirmed SARS-CoV-2 infection or an uninfected control (not recorded which). Specimen: whole blood. The rearrangement links TRBV20-1 to TRBJ1-2; no clear D. The CDR3 protein is CSASRRTGDYTF. The CDR3 DNA is TGCAGTGCTAGTCGCCGTACTGGGGACTACACCTTC.